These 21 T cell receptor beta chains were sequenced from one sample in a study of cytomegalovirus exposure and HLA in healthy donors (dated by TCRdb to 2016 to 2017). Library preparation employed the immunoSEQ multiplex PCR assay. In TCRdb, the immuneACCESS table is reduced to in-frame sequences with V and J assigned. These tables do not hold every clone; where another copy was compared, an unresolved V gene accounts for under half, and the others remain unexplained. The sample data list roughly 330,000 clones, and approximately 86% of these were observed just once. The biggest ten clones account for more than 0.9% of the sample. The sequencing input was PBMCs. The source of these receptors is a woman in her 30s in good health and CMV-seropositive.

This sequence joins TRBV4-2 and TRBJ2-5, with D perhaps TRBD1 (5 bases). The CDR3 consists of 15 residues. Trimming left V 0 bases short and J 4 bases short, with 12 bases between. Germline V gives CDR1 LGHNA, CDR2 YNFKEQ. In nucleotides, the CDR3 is TGTGCCAGCAGCCAAGAGGTTGGCAGGGCAGAGACCCAGTACTTC. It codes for CASSQEVGRAETQYF.

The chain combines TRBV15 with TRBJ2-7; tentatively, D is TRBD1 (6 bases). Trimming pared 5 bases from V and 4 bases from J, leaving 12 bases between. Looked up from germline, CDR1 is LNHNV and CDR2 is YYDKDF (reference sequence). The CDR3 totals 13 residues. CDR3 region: CATSEGVEYEQYF. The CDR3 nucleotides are TGTGCCACCAGCGAGGGGGTCGAATACGAGCAGTACTTC.

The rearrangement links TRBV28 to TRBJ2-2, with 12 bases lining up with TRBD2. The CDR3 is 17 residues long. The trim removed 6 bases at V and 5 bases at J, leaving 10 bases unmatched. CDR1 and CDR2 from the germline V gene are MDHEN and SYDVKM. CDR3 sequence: CASSTPWLAGGTGELFF. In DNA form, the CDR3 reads TGTGCCAGCAGCACCCCGTGGCTAGCGGGAGGGACCGGGGAGCTGTTTTTT.

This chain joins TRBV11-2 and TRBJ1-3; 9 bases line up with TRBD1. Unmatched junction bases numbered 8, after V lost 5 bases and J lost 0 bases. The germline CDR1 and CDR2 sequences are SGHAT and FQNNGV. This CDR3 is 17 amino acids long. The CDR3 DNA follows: TGTGCCAGCAGCCCGACAGGGGGAAAGGTCTCTGGAAACACCATATATTTT. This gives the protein CASSPTGGKVSGNTIYF.

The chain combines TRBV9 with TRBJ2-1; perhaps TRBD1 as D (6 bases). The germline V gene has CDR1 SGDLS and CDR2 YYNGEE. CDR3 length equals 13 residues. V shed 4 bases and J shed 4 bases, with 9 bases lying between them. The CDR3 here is CASSIRGYNEQFF. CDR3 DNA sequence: TGTGCCAGCAGCATAAGGGGGTACAATGAGCAGTTCTTC. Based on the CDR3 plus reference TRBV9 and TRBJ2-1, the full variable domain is DSGVTQTPKHLITATGQRVTLRCSPRSGDLSVYWYQQSLDQGLQFLIQYYNGEERAKGNILERFSAQQFPDLHSELNLSSLELGDSALYFCASSIRGYNEQFFGPGTRLTVL.

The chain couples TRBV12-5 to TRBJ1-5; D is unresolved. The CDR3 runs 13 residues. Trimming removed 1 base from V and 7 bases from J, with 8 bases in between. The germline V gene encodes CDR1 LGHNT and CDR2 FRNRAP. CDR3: CASGLGRGQPQHF. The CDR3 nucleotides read TGTGCTAGTGGTTTGGGAAGAGGGCAGCCCCAGCATTTT.

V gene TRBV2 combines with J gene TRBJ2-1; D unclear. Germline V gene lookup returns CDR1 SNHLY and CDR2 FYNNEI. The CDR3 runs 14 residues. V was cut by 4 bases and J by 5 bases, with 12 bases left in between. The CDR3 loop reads CASSVGSSDNEQFF. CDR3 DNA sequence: TGTGCCAGCAGTGTAGGTTCCAGTGACAATGAGCAGTTCTTC.

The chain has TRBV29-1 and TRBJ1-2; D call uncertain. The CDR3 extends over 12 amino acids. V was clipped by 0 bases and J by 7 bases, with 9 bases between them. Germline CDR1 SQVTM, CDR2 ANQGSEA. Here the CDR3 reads CSVEDRHRGYTF. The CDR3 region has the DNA TGCAGCGTTGAAGATCGACACCGTGGCTACACCTTC.

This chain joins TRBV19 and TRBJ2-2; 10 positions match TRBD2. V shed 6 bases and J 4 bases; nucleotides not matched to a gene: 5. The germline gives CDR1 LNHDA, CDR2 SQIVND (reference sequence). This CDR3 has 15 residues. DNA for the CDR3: TGTGCCAGTAGAACTAGCGGGACCCCCACCGGGGAGCTGTTTTTT. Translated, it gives CASRTSGTPTGELFF.

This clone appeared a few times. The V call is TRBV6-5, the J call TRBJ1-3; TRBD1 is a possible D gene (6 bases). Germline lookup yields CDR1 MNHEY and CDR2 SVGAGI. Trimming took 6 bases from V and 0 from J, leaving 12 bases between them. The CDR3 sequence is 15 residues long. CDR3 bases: TGTGCCAGCAGCCTGGACAGATTCTCTGGAAACACCATATATTTT. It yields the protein CASSLDRFSGNTIYF.

DNA for the CDR3: TGTGCCAGCAGTTTATCGGGGGGGAGTAATAATTCACCCCTCCACTTT. Translating it yields CASSLSGGSNNSPLHF. J is TRBJ1-6 and V is TRBV27; possibly TRBD1 for D (5 bases). Trimming stripped 0 bases from V and 5 bases from J, with 11 bases between. Looked up from germline, CDR1 is MNHEY and CDR2 is SMNVEV (reference sequence). The CDR3 spans 16 residues.

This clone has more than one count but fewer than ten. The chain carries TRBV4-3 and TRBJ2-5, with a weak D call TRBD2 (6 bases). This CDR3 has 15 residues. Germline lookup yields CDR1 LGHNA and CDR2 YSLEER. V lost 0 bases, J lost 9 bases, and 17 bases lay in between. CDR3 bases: TGCGCCAGCAGCCAAGAAACGTGGGGGGTTAACGCCCAGTACTTC. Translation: CASSQETWGVNAQYF.

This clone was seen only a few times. The CDR3 sequence: CASSVGGPSQPQHF. As DNA, the CDR3 is TGTGCCAGCAGCGTAGGGGGCCCGAGTCAGCCCCAGCATTTT. The rearrangement joins TRBV9 to TRBJ1-5; weak D call: TRBD1 (5 bases). The CDR3 is made up of 14 amino acids. The V gene lost 0 bases and the J gene lost 6 bases, with 10 bases spanning the gap. Germline CDR1 and CDR2: SGDLS and YYNGEE.

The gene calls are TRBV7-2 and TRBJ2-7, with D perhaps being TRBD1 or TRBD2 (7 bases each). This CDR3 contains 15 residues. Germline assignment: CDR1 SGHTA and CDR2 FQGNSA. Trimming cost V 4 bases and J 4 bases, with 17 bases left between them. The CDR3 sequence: CASSSQGGGPYEQYF. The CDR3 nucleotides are TGTGCCAGCAGCTCACAGGGAGGGGGCCCTTACGAGCAGTACTTC. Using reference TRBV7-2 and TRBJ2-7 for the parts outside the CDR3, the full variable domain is GAGVSQSPSNKVTEKGKDVELRCDPISGHTALYWYRQSLGQGLEFLIYFQGNSAPDKSGLPSDRFSAERTGGSVSTLTIQRTQQEDSAVYLCASSSQGGGPYEQYFGPGTRLTVT.

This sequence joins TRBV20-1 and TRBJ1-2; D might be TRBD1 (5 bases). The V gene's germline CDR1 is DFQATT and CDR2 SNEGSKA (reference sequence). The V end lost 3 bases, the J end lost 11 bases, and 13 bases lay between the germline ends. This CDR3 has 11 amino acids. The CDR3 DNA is TGCAGTGCTAGGGGGACGCCTGAGTACACCTTC. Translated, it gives CSARGTPEYTF.

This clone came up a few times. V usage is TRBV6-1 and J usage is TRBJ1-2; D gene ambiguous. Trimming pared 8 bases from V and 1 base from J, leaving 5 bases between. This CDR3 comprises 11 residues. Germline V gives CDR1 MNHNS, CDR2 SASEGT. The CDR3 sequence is CASVVNYGYTF. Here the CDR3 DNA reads TGTGCCAGCGTAGTTAACTATGGCTACACCTTC.

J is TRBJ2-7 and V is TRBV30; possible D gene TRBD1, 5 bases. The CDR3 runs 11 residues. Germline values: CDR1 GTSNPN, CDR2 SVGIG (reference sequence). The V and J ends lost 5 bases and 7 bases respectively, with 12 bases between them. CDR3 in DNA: TGTGCCTGGGGTTCAGGGCAAGAGCAGTACTTC. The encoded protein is CAWGSGQEQYF.

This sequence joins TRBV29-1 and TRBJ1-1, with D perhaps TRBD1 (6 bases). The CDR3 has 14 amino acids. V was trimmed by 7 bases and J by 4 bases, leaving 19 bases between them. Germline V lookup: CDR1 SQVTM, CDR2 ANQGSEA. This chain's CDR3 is CSATLVRGGTEAFF. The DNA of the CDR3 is TGCAGCGCTACGCTCGTTAGGGGGGGCACTGAAGCTTTCTTT.

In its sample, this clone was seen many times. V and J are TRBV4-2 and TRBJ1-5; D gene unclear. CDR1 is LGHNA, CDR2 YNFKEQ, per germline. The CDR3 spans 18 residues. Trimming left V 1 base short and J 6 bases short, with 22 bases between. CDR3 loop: CASSQVSVFSTLTQPQHF. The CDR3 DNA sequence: TGTGCCAGCAGCCAAGTCTCAGTTTTTTCGACCTTGACTCAGCCCCAGCATTTT.

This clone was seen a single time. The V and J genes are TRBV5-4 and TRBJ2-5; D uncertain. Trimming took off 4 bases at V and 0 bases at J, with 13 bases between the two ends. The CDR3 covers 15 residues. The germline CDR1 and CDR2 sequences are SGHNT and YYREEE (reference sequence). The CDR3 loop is CASSPSGTYQETQYF. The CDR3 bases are TGTGCCAGCAGCCCAAGTGGCACGTACCAAGAGACCCAGTACTTC.

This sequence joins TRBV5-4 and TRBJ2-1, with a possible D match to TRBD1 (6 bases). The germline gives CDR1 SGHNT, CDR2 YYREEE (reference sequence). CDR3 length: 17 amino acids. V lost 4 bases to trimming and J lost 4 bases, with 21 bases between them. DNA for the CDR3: TGTGCCAGCAGCCCCGATTTACAGGGTAGTATTTACAATGAGCAGTTCTTC. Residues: CASSPDLQGSIYNEQFF.